This TCR beta chain stems from a study of molecular identifiers for immune sequencing clone quantification. CDR1 and CDR2 (germline): SGHAT, FQNNGV. The V end was cut by 1 base, the J end by 7 bases, with 5 bases between. The CDR3 loop spans 12 amino acids. Listed TCR primers, together with previously described methods, were used for the bulk TCR libraries. TCRdb re-called the PCR reads with MiXCR, one entry per CDR3 protein. The sample carries nearly 55,000 distinct CDR3 sequences, approximately 40% recorded once. The clonotype comes from a human donor in good health. Some libraries in this study had Jurkat cell RNA spiked in. The sequencing input was naive CD8+ T cells from blood, with Jurkat cell RNA spiked in. Subset reported: FACS-sorted CD8+CD4-CCR7+CD45RA+ naive T cells. The V call is TRBV11-2, the J call TRBJ2-1; D gene ambiguous. The CDR3 DNA reads TGTGCCAGCAGCTTAGTTGGGAATGAGCAGTTCTTC. Amino acid sequence: CASSLVGNEQFF.